These T cell receptor beta chains were read from a single sample in a study of glioma-infiltrating T cells. TCRdb reanalysed the multiplex PCR reads using MiXCR and keeps one entry per CDR3 protein. The table has around 190,000 distinct CDR3 sequences, 43% seen once. Specimen: glioma tissue, nonneoplastic brain tissue, or PBMCs (not recorded which). Receptors originate from a human donor with low-grade glioma or glioblastoma, undergoing nonglioma brain surgery, or in good health (not recorded which). CDR3s include the opening cysteine and the closing phenylalanine or tryptophan. A D gene is named only where the DNA matches it firmly. Clone size is given for some rows only: seen once, a few or many times, or a class if the clone is expanded.

d_call	v_call	clone_size	j_call	cdr3_nt	cdr3_aa
.	TRBV24-1	many	TRBJ2-1	TGTGCCACCAGTGATTTTTCAGGCGGAGGGTTCTACAATGAGCAGTTCTTC	CATSDFSGGGFYNEQFF
.	TRBV6-2/TRBV6-3	.	TRBJ1-4	TGTGCCAGCAGTTACACAGGGAGGTATAATGAAAAACTGTTTTTT	CASSYTGRYNEKLFF
.	TRBV28	.	TRBJ1-2	TGTGCCGGCTGCTGTCGTGTGCAGATCTATGGCTACACCTTC	CAGCCRVQIYGYTF
.	TRBV19	many	TRBJ2-1	TGTGCCAGTAGGGTAGAGAATGAGCAGTTCTTC	CASRVENEQFF
.	TRBV15	once	TRBJ2-7	TGTGCCACCAGCAGGGATCGGGGGCAGTGCTCATTCTCCTACGAGCAGTACTTC	CATSRDRGQCSFSYEQYF
.	TRBV4-1	few	TRBJ1-4	TGCGCCAGCAGCCAAGATCCGGGTAATGAAAAACTGTTTTTT	CASSQDPGNEKLFF
.	TRBV2	many	TRBJ2-7	TGTGCCAGCAGTGAAGGGAGTTTTTACGAGCAGTACTTC	CASSEGSFYEQYF
.	TRBV25-1	.	TRBJ2-7	TGTGCCAGCAATCCAACGAACACAGGAAACTCCTACGAGCAGTACTTC	CASNPTNTGNSYEQYF
.	TRBV28	.	TRBJ2-1	TGTGCCAGCAGTCTTGCTTGGGCAGTAGGGCCTAGTGAGCAGTTCTTC	CASSLAWAVGPSEQFF
.	TRBV7-9	.	TRBJ2-5	TGCGCCAGCAGCTTAGAAACCGAGACCCAGTGCTTC	CASSLETETQCF
.	TRBV12-3/TRBV12-4	.	TRBJ1-4	TGTGCCAGCAGTGCCTCACAGGGACTTAATGAAAAACTGTTTTTT	CASSASQGLNEKLFF
.	TRBV7-3	.	TRBJ2-5	TGTGCCAGCAGCGCATGGGTACCAGAGACCCAGTACTTC	CASSAWVPETQYF
.	TRBV28	.	TRBJ2-1	TGTGCCAGCATTTTATTAATAGCGATGACCAATGAGCAGTTCTTC	CASILLIAMTNEQFF
TRBD2	TRBV20-1	many	TRBJ2-3	TGCAGTGCTAGTACGCCGACTAGCGGGAGGCCACGTTCAACAGATACGCAGTATTTT	CSASTPTSGRPRSTDTQYF
.	TRBV28	many	TRBJ2-7	TGTGCCAGCACATCTAGCGCTACATTCCCGGAGCAGTACTTC	CASTSSATFPEQYF
.	TRBV20-1	many	TRBJ2-1	TGCAGTGCTATTCCGACTCCGGGGTTGAATGAGCAGTTCTTC	CSAIPTPGLNEQFF
.	TRBV28	once	TRBJ2-7	TGTGCCATCAGTATGCCCGGGTTAGACGAGCAGTACTTC	CAISMPGLDEQYF
.	TRBV6-1	many	TRBJ2-1	TGTGCCAGCACAAGTTTTGGTGGCCTAGGGAATGAGCAGTTCTTC	CASTSFGGLGNEQFF
TRBD2	TRBV4-1	many	TRBJ2-7	TGCGCCAGCAGCCAAGAAGAAACTAGCGGGATCTACGAGCAGTACTTC	CASSQEETSGIYEQYF
TRBD1	TRBV7-2	few	TRBJ1-1	TGTGCCAGCGGAACAGGGGTGAACACTGAAGCTTTCTTT	CASGTGVNTEAFF
TRBD2	TRBV5-4	.	TRBJ2-1	TGTGCCAGCAGCTCCACGATAGCGGGAGTACCCAATGAGCAGTTCTTC	CASSSTIAGVPNEQFF
.	TRBV5-5	.	TRBJ2-1	TGTGCCAGCAGGTTGGCAGGGACGCTTAATGAGCAGTTCTTC	CASRLAGTLNEQFF
.	TRBV6-6	many	TRBJ2-5	TGTGCCAGCAGTTACGGGACTGGAGAGGGGGAAGAGACCCAGTACTTC	CASSYGTGEGEETQYF
TRBD1	TRBV7-8	many	TRBJ2-5	TGTGCCAGCAGTACAGGGGATGAAGAGACCCAGTACTTC	CASSTGDEETQYF
.	TRBV19	.	TRBJ2-7	TGTGCCAGTAGTCGGGACGGGACCTACGAGCAGTACTTC	CASSRDGTYEQYF
TRBD2	TRBV27	many	TRBJ2-1	TGTGCCAGCAGTCCCCTAGCGGGAGAGTGGAATGAGCAGTTCTTC	CASSPLAGEWNEQFF
TRBD1	TRBV28	.	TRBJ2-3	TGTGCCAGCAGTTTAAGTGTGGGACAGCTTAGCACAGATACGCAGTATTTT	CASSLSVGQLSTDTQYF
.	TRBV7-3	once	TRBJ1-5	TGTGCCAGCAGCTTAACCTTAGATCAGCCCCAGCATTTT	CASSLTLDQPQHF
TRBD2	TRBV28	few	TRBJ2-1	TGTGCCAGCAGTGGACTAGTAGGGGCCTACAATGAGCAGTTCTTC	CASSGLVGAYNEQFF
.	TRBV12-3/TRBV12-4	.	TRBJ2-5	TGTGCCAGCAGTTTAACAGGGCGGGAGACCCAGTACTTC	CASSLTGRETQYF
.	TRBV15	.	TRBJ2-7	TGTGCCACCAGCAGAGTCGGGAGCTCCTACGAGCAGTACTTC	CATSRVGSSYEQYF
.	TRBV29-1	many	TRBJ2-7	TGCAGCGTTGGGTCTCACAGTACCTACGAGCAGTACTTC	CSVGSHSTYEQYF
.	TRBV27	many	TRBJ2-7	TGTGCCAGCAGTCCCGGGACACTTGATGAGCAGTACTTC	CASSPGTLDEQYF
.	TRBV15	many	TRBJ2-7	TGTGCCACCAGCAGAGATAAATTCGTGGGGGAGCAGTACTTC	CATSRDKFVGEQYF
TRBD1	TRBV27	many	TRBJ2-7	TGTGCCAGCAGTTTAGGGGACAGCTACGAGCAGTACTTC	CASSLGDSYEQYF
TRBD2	TRBV3-1	few	TRBJ2-7	TGTGCCAGCAGCCGCGGGACTAGCGGGTCCTACGAGCAGTACTTC	CASSRGTSGSYEQYF
TRBD1	TRBV19	few	TRBJ1-5	TGTGCCAGTAGTACCGGGACAGGGGGGACTAGCAATCAGCCCCAGCATTTT	CASSTGTGGTSNQPQHF
.	TRBV11-2	once	TRBJ1-3	TGTGCCAGCAGCTTAATCCGAGTGTCTTCCGCGAACATTATATATTTT	CASSLIRVSSANIIYF
.	TRBV18	few	TRBJ2-2	TGTGCCAGCTCACCATCGATGTTGGCGGGCACCGGGGAGCTGTTTTTT	CASSPSMLAGTGELFF
.	TRBV28	.	TRBJ2-7	TGTGCCAGCAGTTTACTTGGAGCCTCCTACGAGCAGTACTTC	CASSLLGASYEQYF
TRBD1	TRBV2	few	TRBJ2-1	TGTGCCAGCAGCACAGGGGGCCAGGGTGAGCAGTTCTTC	CASSTGGQGEQFF
TRBD2	TRBV20-1	many	TRBJ2-1	TGCAGTGCCGAGGAGACTAGCGGGAGTGAGCAGTTCTTC	CSAEETSGSEQFF
.	TRBV6-2/TRBV6-3	.	TRBJ1-2	TGTGCCAGCAGTTTGGACATGGGGCTACAGAATGGCTACACCTTC	CASSLDMGLQNGYTF
.	TRBV3-1	.	TRBJ2-7	TGTGCCAGCAGCCAAGATCTTTGGGGGTATGAGCAGTACTTC	CASSQDLWGYEQYF
.	TRBV12-3/TRBV12-4	few	TRBJ2-7	TGTGCCAGCAGTTTCGGTCCACGTTACGAGCAGTACTTC	CASSFGPRYEQYF
TRBD2	TRBV28	many	TRBJ2-5	TGTGCCAGCAGTTCCCGACTAGCGGGGACCCAAGAGACCCAGTACTTC	CASSSRLAGTQETQYF
.	TRBV20-1	many	TRBJ1-2	TGCAGTGCTTCGAGCGGACCTAACTATGGCTACACCTTC	CSASSGPNYGYTF
TRBD1	TRBV29-1	many	TRBJ2-1	TGCAGCGCCCGGGACAGGGGAGGCCTCAATGAGCAGTTCTTC	CSARDRGGLNEQFF
.	TRBV11-2	.	TRBJ2-3	TGTGCCAGCAGCTTAAGTCTTTTCAGGGCCCCGCCGGATTTT	CASSLSLFRAPPDF
TRBD1	TRBV5-1	.	TRBJ2-7	TGCGCCAGCAGCTTAACAGGGGACTCCTACGAGCAGTACTTC	CASSLTGDSYEQYF
TRBD1	TRBV6-1	many	TRBJ2-5	TGTGCCAGCAGTTCTACAGGGGGCTTCCAAGAGACCCAGTACTTC	CASSSTGGFQETQYF
.	TRBV6-2/TRBV6-3	.	TRBJ2-1	TGTGCCAGCAGTTACAGGTTGTGGAACAAAAATGAGCAGTTCTTC	CASSYRLWNKNEQFF
.	TRBV27	many	TRBJ1-5	TGTGCCAGCAGTTTCATCGGGGGACAAAGCAATCAGCCCCAGCATTTT	CASSFIGGQSNQPQHF
TRBD1	TRBV20-1	many	TRBJ1-5	TGCAGTGCGATAGACAGGGCTCCTAATCAGCCCCAGCATTTT	CSAIDRAPNQPQHF
TRBD1	TRBV6-1	.	TRBJ2-7	TGTGCCAGCAGTTCACGGCCCATGACAGGGTCAGGGGGCTACGAGCAGTACTTC	CASSSRPMTGSGGYEQYF
TRBD1	TRBV3-1	few	TRBJ1-3	TGTGCCAGCAGCCAGGGGACAGGGGCTGGAAACACCATATATTTT	CASSQGTGAGNTIYF
.	TRBV19	few	TRBJ2-1	TGTGCCAGTTCGACGGTCCTCTACAATGAGCAGTTCTTC	CASSTVLYNEQFF